This T cell receptor (beta chain) was sequenced in a study of molecular identifiers for immune sequencing clone quantification. Study information: Four of five RNA aliquots from approximately 20,000 or 98,000 naive CD8 T cells were sequenced. Study results and caveats: Whereas naive cells kept under 1% of molecules in clones above 20 RNA copies, such clones held over 97% in effectors.

It was from roughly 21,000 to 960,000 sorted cells, with 10%, 30% or 50% RNA, that naive CD8 libraries came. This clonotype was picked up many times. Its antigen is currently unknown. This CDR3 region has 13 residues. CDR1 is SGHNT, CDR2 YYREEE, per germline (reference sequence). V lost 4 bases and J lost 5, with 13 bases in between. TCRdb called the PCR reads again in MiXCR, with one record for every CDR3 protein. The sample consists of some 65,000 distinct CDR3 sequences, approximately 17% of them appearing once. Material for sequencing was naive CD8+ T cells from blood, with Jurkat cell RNA spiked in. Subset meaning: FACS-sorted CD8+CD4-CCR7+CD45RA+ naive T cells. This sequence was found in a human donor in good health. Some libraries in this study had Jurkat cell RNA spiked in. The chain couples TRBV5-4 to TRBJ2-7; TRBD1 is a possible D gene (6 bases). CDR3 protein: CASSDRQAHEQYF. CDR3 bases: TGTGCCAGCAGCGACCGACAGGCCCACGAGCAGTACTTC.